These 12 T cell receptor beta chains were all obtained from the same sample, sequenced in a study of T cell responses to AZD1222 COVID-19 vaccine. The method was immunoSEQ multiplex PCR; TCRdb's version includes in-frame clones alone and lacks a portion of them. Of approximately 160,000 clones in the sample, about 91% are singletons; the top ten hold approximately 1.1%. The specimen comprised peripheral blood, sampled 28 days after the second AZD1222 dose. The receptors stem from an adult who received the AZD1222 COVID-19 vaccine.

The chain recombines TRBV7-9 with TRBJ1-1; D is undetermined. The CDR3 is made up of 14 amino acids. CDR1 and CDR2 from the germline V gene are SEHNR and FQNEAQ (reference sequence). Trimming cost V 5 bases and J 0 bases, with 10 bases left between them. This CDR3 reads CASSPTSVNTEAFF. The CDR3 DNA is TGTGCCAGCAGCCCGACGTCGGTGAACACTGAAGCTTTCTTT.

V usage is TRBV4-2 and J usage is TRBJ1-2; unclear D gene. CDR1 LGHNA and CDR2 YNFKEQ come from the germline V gene. Trimming cost V 5 bases and J 4 bases, with 14 bases left between them. CDR3 length equals 14 residues. For the CDR3, the DNA is TGTGCCAGCAGCGAGGCACAGCGAGTCTATGGCTACACCTTC. Translation gives CASSEAQRVYGYTF.

The V gene is TRBV10-2, the J gene TRBJ1-5; D may be TRBD1 (5 bases). The CDR3 is 13 residues long. Germline-derived CDR1 and CDR2 are WSHSY and SAAADI. V dropped 3 bases and J dropped 7 bases, with 10 bases sitting between them. CDR3 sequence: CASSEGERQPQHF. The CDR3 DNA sequence: TGCGCCAGCAGTGAAGGGGAGCGGCAGCCCCAGCATTTT.

This chain links TRBV5-1 with TRBJ2-5; TRBD1 aligns across 9 bases. Germline loops: CDR1 SGHRS, CDR2 YFSETQ. The CDR3 consists of 16 residues. J gave up 5 bases and V 0 bases, and 8 bases lay outside the gene matches. The CDR3 reads CASSLVRGTGQETQYF. CDR3 sequence (DNA): TGCGCCAGCAGCTTGGTTCGGGGGACAGGGCAGGAGACCCAGTACTTC. The full variable domain, its missing parts supplied by reference TRBV5-1 and TRBJ2-5, is KAGVTQTPRYLIKTRGQQVTLSCSPISGHRSVSWYQQTPGQGLQFLFEYFSETQRNKGNFPGRFSGRQFSNSRSEMNVSTLELGDSALYLCASSLVRGTGQETQYFGPGTRLLVL.

The V call is TRBV29-1, the J call TRBJ1-1; D possibly corresponds to TRBD1 (5 bases). Germline values: CDR1 SQVTM, CDR2 ANQGSEA. V was cut by 1 base and J by 5 bases, with 11 bases left in between. This CDR3 has 13 amino acids. The CDR3: CSVEGRARTEAFF. In nucleotides, the CDR3 is TGCAGCGTTGAAGGCAGGGCTAGGACTGAAGCTTTCTTT.

V gene TRBV3-1 (or the pseudogene TRBV3-2) combines with J gene TRBJ1-4; D might be TRBD1 (5 bases). This CDR3 region has 12 residues. Germline CDR1 LGHDT, CDR2 YNNKEL (reference sequence). Trimming took 5 bases from V and 8 from J, leaving 9 bases between them. The CDR3 DNA reads TGTGCCAGCAGCTCGGGGGGGGAAAAACTGTTTTTT. Protein product: CASSSGGEKLFF.

This clone has only one observation. The rearrangement joins TRBV7-2 to TRBJ2-1; TRBD2 aligns across 8 bases. The trim removed 5 bases at V and 5 bases at J, leaving 8 bases unmatched. Germline CDR1 SGHTA, CDR2 FQGNSA. The CDR3 has 15 amino acids. In DNA, the CDR3 is TGTGCCAGCAGCACTAAGCGGGGGCTTCACAATGAGCAGTTCTTC. Protein: CASSTKRGLHNEQFF.

This clone was seen once. This sequence joins TRBV9 and TRBJ1-1; weak D call: TRBD1 (5 bases). V lost 4 bases and J lost 10, with 14 bases in between. The CDR3 is 12 amino acids. Germline lookup yields CDR1 SGDLS and CDR2 YYNGEE. CDR3 coding DNA: TGTGCCAGCAGCTCCTGGGCTGGGGGAGCTTTCTTT. As protein: CASSSWAGGAFF.

This chain uses TRBV5-1 with TRBJ1-2, with D unclear. Germline CDR1 reads SGHRS; CDR2 reads YFSETQ. V lost 0 bases and J 7 bases, leaving 10 bases between the germline ends. This CDR3 spans 13 amino acids. CDR3: CASSLEAGFGYTF. The CDR3 region has the DNA TGCGCCAGCAGCTTGGAGGCGGGGTTTGGCTACACCTTC.

The rearrangement links TRBV5-1 to TRBJ2-1; 10 bases are a match to TRBD2. This CDR3 region has 15 residues. Trimming took 0 bases from V and 4 from J; bases not matched to a gene: 1. CDR1 and CDR2 from the germline V gene are SGHRS and YFSETQ. DNA of the CDR3: TGCGCCAGCAGCTTGGAACTAGCGGGGTACAATGAGCAGTTCTTC. It encodes CASSLELAGYNEQFF.

The chain joins TRBV6-5 to TRBJ1-2; TRBD1 matches 8 bases. Trimming cost V 2 bases and J 4 bases; bases outside gene matches: 9. CDR3 length equals 16 residues. Per the germline V gene, CDR1 is MNHEY and CDR2 is SVGAGI. The CDR3: CASSYRPPGTGYGYTF. The CDR3 region has the DNA TGTGCCAGCAGTTACCGCCCACCCGGGACAGGCTATGGCTACACCTTC.

The rearrangement joins TRBV2 to TRBJ2-5; D is possibly TRBD2 (5 bases). V was cut by 8 bases and J by 5 bases, with 18 bases left in between. The V gene's germline CDR1 is SNHLY and CDR2 FYNNEI. The CDR3 is made up of 14 amino acids. CDR3 sequence: CASQREMGVETQYF. The CDR3 coding sequence is TGTGCCAGCCAAAGGGAAATGGGAGTGGAGACCCAGTACTTC.